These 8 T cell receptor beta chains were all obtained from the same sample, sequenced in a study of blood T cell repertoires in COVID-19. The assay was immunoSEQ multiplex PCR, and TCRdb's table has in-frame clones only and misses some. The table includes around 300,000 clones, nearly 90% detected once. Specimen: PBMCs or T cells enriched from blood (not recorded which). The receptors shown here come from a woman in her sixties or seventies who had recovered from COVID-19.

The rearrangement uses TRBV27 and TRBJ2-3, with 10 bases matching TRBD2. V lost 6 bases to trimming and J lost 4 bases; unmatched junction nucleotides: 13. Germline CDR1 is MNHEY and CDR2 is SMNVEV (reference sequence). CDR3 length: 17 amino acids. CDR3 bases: TGTGCCAGCAGCCCGTGGAGTAGCGGGAGGTTCTCAGATACGCAGTATTTT. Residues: CASSPWSSGRFSDTQYF.

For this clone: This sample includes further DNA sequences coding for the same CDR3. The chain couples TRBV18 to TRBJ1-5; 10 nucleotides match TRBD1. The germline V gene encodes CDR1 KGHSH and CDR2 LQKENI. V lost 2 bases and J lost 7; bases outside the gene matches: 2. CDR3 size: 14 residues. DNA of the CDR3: TGTGCCAGCTCACCAGGGACAGGGGACCAGCCCCAGCATTTT. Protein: CASSPGTGDQPQHF. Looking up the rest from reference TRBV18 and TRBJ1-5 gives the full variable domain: NAGVMQNPRHLVRRRGQEARLRCSPMKGHSHVYWYRQLPEEGLKFMVYLQKENIIDESGMPKERFSAEFPKEGPSILRIQQVVRGDSAAYFCASSPGTGDQPQHFGDGTRLSIL.

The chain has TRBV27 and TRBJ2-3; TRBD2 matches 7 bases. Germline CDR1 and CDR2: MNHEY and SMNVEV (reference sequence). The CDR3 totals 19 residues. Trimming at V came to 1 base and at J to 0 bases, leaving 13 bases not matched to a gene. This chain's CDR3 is CASSLLASGMISSTDTQYF. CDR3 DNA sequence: TGTGCCAGCAGTTTATTAGCTAGCGGTATGATTTCTAGCACAGATACGCAGTATTTT.

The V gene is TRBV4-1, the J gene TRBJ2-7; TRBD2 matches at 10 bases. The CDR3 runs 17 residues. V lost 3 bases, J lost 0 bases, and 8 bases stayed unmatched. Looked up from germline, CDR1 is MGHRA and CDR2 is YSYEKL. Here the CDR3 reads CASSHSGTSAFSYEQYF. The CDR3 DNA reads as TGCGCCAGCAGCCACTCCGGGACTAGCGCCTTCTCCTACGAGCAGTACTTC.

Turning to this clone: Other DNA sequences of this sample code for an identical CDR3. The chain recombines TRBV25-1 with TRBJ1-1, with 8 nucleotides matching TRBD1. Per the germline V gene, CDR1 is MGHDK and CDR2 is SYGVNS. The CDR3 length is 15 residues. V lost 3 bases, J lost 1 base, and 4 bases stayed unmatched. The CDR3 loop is CASSDPGQGNTEAFF. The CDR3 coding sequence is TGTGCCAGCAGTGACCCCGGACAGGGGAACACTGAAGCTTTCTTT.

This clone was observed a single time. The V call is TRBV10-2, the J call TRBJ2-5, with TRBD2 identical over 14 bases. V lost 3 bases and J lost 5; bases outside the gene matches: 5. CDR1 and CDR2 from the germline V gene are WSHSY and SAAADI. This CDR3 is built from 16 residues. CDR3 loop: CASSDPGLAGVETQYF. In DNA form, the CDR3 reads TGCGCCAGCAGTGACCCGGGACTAGCGGGAGTCGAGACCCAGTACTTC.

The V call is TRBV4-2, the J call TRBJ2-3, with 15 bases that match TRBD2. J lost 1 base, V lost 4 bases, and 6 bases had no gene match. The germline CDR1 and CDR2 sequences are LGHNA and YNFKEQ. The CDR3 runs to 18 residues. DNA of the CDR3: TGTGCCAGCAGCCTTGGACTAGCGGGGGGGCCAGGCACAGATACGCAGTATTTT. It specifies CASSLGLAGGPGTDTQYF.

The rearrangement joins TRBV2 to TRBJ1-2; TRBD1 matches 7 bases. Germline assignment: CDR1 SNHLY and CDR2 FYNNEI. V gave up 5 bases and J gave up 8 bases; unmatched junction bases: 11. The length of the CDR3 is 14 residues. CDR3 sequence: CASSLLDREVGYTF. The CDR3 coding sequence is TGTGCCAGCAGTCTGTTAGACAGGGAAGTAGGCTACACCTTC.